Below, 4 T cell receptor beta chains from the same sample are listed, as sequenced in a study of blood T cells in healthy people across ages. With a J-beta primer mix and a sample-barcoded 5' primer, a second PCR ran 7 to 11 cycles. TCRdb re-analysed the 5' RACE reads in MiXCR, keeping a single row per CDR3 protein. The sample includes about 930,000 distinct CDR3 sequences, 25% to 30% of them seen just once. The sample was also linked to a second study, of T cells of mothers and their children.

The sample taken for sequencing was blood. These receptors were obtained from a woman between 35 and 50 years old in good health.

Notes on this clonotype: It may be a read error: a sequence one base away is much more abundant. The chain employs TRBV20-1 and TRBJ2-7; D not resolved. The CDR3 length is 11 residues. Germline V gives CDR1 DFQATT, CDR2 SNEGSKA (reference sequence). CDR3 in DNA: TGCAGGGCTAGAGATAACCGGGAGCAGTACTTC. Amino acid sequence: CRARDNREQYF.

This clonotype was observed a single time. The CDR3 DNA reads as TGTGCCAGCAAACAGGGAGTAAATGAAAAACTGTTTTTT. Translated: CASKQGVNEKLFF. The chain links TRBV12-3 or TRBV12-4 to TRBJ1-4; TRBD1 is a possible D gene (6 bases). Trimming took off 7 bases at V and 5 bases at J, with 11 bases between the two ends. The CDR3 contains 13 residues.

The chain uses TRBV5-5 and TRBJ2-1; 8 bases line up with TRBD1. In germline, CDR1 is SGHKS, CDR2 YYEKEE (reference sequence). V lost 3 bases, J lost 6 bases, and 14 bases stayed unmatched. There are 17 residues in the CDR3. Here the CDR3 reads CASSSRGTGLSGNEQFF. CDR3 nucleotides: TGTGCCAGCAGCTCTCGCGGGACAGGTCTATCAGGCAATGAGCAGTTCTTC.

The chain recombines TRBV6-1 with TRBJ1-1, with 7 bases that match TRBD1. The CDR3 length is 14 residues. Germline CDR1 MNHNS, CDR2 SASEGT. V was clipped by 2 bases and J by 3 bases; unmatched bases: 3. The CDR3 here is CASSERDSDTEAFF. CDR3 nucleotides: TGTGCCAGCAGTGAACGGGACAGCGACACTGAAGCTTTCTTT.